This TCR beta chain was recorded in a study of cytomegalovirus exposure and HLA in healthy donors. Study-level points and caveats: An ancestry cluster, one associated with Asian ancestry, reportedly showed fewer N-insertions than the 666-donor mean in a later analysis. A cluster of highly shared sequence variants was likely a sequencing artifact.

Germline values: CDR1 SGHRS, CDR2 YFSETQ. This CDR3 has 14 residues. Unmatched junction bases numbered 13, after V lost 10 bases and J lost 8 bases. Notes on this clone: The antigen remains unidentified.

A multiplex PCR was run with 60 Vbeta primers and 13 Jbeta primers. Some clones are missing from TCRdb's copy, which holds only in-frame ones; the method was immunoSEQ multiplex PCR. The sample contains roughly 140,000 clones, around 65% of which appear only once. Input material: PBMCs. The clonotype originates from a woman in her 30s in good health and CMV-seropositive. The rearrangement uses TRBV5-1 and TRBJ2-7; 12 bases agree with TRBD1. Here the CDR3 reads CASEEPGQGAKQYF. CDR3 in DNA: TGCGCCTCGGAGGAGCCGGGACAGGGGGCGAAGCAGTACTTC.